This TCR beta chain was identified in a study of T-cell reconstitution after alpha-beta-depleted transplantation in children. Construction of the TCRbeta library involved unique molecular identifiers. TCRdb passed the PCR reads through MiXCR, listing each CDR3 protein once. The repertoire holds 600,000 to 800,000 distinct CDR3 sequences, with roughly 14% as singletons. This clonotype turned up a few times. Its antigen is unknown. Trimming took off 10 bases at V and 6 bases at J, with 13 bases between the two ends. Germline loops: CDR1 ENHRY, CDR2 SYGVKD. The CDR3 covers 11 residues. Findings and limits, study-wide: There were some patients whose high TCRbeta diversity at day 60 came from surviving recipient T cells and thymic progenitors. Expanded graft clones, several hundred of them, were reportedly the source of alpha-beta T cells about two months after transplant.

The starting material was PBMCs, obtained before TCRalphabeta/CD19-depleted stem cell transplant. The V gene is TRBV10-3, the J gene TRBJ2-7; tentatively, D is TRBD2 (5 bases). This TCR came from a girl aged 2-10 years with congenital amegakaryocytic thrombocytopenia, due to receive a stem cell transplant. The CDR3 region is CANGRGGEQYF. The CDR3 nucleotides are TGTGCCAACGGGCGAGGAGGCGAGCAGTACTTC.